A selection of T cell receptor beta chains follows, all from one sample in a study of metastatic and nonmetastatic thyroid tumors. TCRdb ran MiXCR on the PCR reads. The repertoire holds around 31,000 clones, about 15% seen once, with under 20% in the top ten. Sample: blood. These TCRs come from a male donor with papillary thyroid cancer or a benign thyroid nodule (not recorded which). Some clones in this sample may be carry-over from other donors' samples. CDR3s include the opening cysteine and the closing phenylalanine or tryptophan. Each record gives: CDR3 protein, J gene, V gene.

CASSQDRGIRYNYGYTF TRBJ1-2 TRBV5-6
CASSLLQHSGNTIYF TRBJ1-3 TRBV7-2
CASSLGRSLSGANVLTF TRBJ2-6 TRBV5-5
CASTAASSSGNTIYF TRBJ1-3 TRBV6-1
CASSMTSGRGPGELFF TRBJ2-2 TRBV3-1
CASSIGVIGGRVSTDTQYF TRBJ2-3 TRBV19
CASSIGASAETQYF TRBJ2-5 TRBV19
CASSLLAGYTF TRBJ1-2 TRBV28
CAWSWARGTAEAFF TRBJ1-1 TRBV30
CASKGPLGEQYF TRBJ2-7 TRBV28
CASSLVPGQGDLHF TRBJ1-6 TRBV5-1
CASSQGLAGVGGLAETQYF TRBJ2-5 TRBV4-1
CSAEDTNSGNTIYF TRBJ1-3 TRBV20-1
CSARGSGISRTGELFF TRBJ2-2 TRBV20-1